Presented here are 5 T cell receptor beta chains from one specimen sequenced in a study of regulatory T cells in long-lasting Graves disease (dated by TCRdb to the early 2020s). Explained via the paper, the time point label denotes: persistent/refractory GD, antithyroid drugs over 5 years with positive TRAb. For both TCR sequencing and RNA sequencing, RNA was extracted from PBMCs using TRIzol. Library prep was done by multiplex PCR. Instrument on record: Illumina HiSeq 4000. iRepertoire HTBI primers and Arm-PCR amplification of CDR3 regions were used to construct TCR beta libraries. The public reads were quality trimmed at Q25 with fastp and then assembled into clones with MiXCR by TCRdb, keeping productive beta chains. Here each entry gathers all rows of one CDR3 protein and keeps the most common genes and DNA. In all, the sample holds some 280,000 distinct CDR3 sequences, and under 25% of those were seen once. Approximately 60% of the sample lies in the top ten.

Sequencing used peripheral blood mononuclear cells (PBMCs), obtained when the disease was refractory, from a patient treated with antithyroid drugs. These receptors were obtained from a female donor with Graves disease.

This clonotype was picked up one time. The J gene is TRBJ2-7, the V gene TRBV18; 8 bases match TRBD1. CDR3 size: 18 residues. The V gene end was trimmed by 3 bases and the J gene end by 6 bases; junction bases not matched to a gene: 19. The germline CDR1 and CDR2 sequences are KGHSH and LQKENI. This CDR3 reads CASSPQTSRTGLRAEQYF. The CDR3 coding sequence is TGTGCCAGCTCACCGCAGACTTCCCGGACAGGGCTGCGGGCCGAGCAGTACTTC.

The chain has TRBV28 and TRBJ2-5; the match to TRBD2 covers 8 bases. The CDR3 is made up of 17 amino acids. The trim removed 3 bases at V and 5 bases at J, leaving 14 bases unmatched. Per the germline V gene, CDR1 is MDHEN and CDR2 is SYDVKM. As DNA, the CDR3 is TGTGCCAGCAGTTTTTGGGTCAGGGAGGCTAGCGGGGAGACCCAGTACTTC. Protein sequence: CASSFWVREASGETQYF.

V usage is TRBV18 and J usage is TRBJ1-6; 10 positions agree with TRBD1. The CDR3 extends over 16 amino acids. Trimming cost V 6 bases and J 1 base; bases outside gene matches: 3. Germline loops: CDR1 KGHSH, CDR2 LQKENI. CDR3 sequence (DNA): TGTGCCAGCTCCGGACAGGGGGGATCCTATAATTCACCCCTCCACTTT. It codes for CASSGQGGSYNSPLHF.

This clonotype appeared a few times. V and J are TRBV6-5 and TRBJ1-1; D not resolved. V was clipped by 2 bases and J by 2 bases, with 6 bases between them. The CDR3 runs 13 residues. From germline, CDR1 is MNHEY and CDR2 SVGAGI. CDR3 nucleotides: TGTGCCAGCAGTTACCTGTATAACACTGAAGCTTTCTTT. Encoded protein: CASSYLYNTEAFF.

The chain is built from TRBV9 and TRBJ2-7; D is perhaps TRBD1 or TRBD2 (6 bases each). CDR1 SGDLS and CDR2 YYNGEE come from the germline V gene. The CDR3 consists of 15 residues. Between the trimmed V and J ends, which lost 0 bases and 3 bases, there was a span of 13 bases. The CDR3 DNA reads TGTGCCAGCAGCGTAGGGGGGGACAACGACTACGAGCAGTACTTC. Residues: CASSVGGDNDYEQYF.